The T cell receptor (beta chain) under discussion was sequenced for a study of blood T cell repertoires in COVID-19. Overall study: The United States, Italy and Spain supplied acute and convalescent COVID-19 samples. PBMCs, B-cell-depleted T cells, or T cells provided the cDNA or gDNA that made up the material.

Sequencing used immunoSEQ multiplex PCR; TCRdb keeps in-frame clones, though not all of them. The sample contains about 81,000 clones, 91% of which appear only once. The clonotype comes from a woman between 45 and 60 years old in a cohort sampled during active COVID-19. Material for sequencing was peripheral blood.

Here the CDR3 reads CASSLTDSEQYF. CDR3 nucleotide sequence: TGTGCCAGCAGTTTGACAGACAGCGAGCAGTACTTC. The chain is built from TRBV28 and TRBJ2-7; possibly TRBD1 for D (5 bases). The CDR3 loop spans 12 amino acids. Germline V gene lookup returns CDR1 MDHEN and CDR2 SYDVKM. V lost 3 bases and J 6 bases, leaving 9 bases between the germline ends.